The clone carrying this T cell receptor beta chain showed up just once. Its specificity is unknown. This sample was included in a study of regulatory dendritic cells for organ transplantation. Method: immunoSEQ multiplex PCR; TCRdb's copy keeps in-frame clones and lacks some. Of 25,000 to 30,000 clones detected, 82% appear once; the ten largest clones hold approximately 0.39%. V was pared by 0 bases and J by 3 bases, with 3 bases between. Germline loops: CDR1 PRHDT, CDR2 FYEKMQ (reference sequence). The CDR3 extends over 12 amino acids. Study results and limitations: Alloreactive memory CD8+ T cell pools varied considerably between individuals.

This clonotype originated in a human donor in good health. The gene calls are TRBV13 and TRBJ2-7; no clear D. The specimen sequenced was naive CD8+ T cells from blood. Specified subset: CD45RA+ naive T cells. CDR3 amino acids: CASSLGLYEQYF. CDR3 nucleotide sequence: TGTGCCAGCAGCTTAGGACTCTACGAGCAGTACTTC.